Below, one T cell receptor beta chain is given with its context. This clone was detected once. No cognate antigen has been identified for it. No base-level quality is on record; no much larger clone is a single base apart. Each collaborating institution followed its own protocols to collect whole blood in K2EDTA tubes. Collaborator samples were shipped for TCRbeta analysis as frozen whole blood, isolated PBMCs, or DNA extracted from either sample type. The immunoSEQ Assay, a bias-controlled multiplex PCR, was used to amplify TCRbeta CDR3 regions from genomic DNA. Turning to the authors' computational methods: The number of nucleated cells in each sample was estimated from the amplification of reference gene primers within the assay. Sequence reads were collapsed and filtered to measure the absolute abundance of every unique TCRbeta CDR3 rearrangement. For each sample, productive Simpson clonality was calculated by taking the square root of Simpson's diversity index across productive rearrangements. The source is immuneACCESS, and TCRdb retained only in-frame sequences with V and J called. Part of the clones is not carried over; for the studies checked, unresolved V genes explain less than half of this, and the remainder is unexplained. V and J calls and clone size are copied from that table; D and trimming were computed from the DNA. The sample includes some 260,000 clones, with roughly 82% observed a single time. 4.9% of the sample is held by the ten biggest clonotypes.

This record belongs to a study of blood T cell repertoires in COVID-19 (dated by TCRdb to about 2020). Broadly, across the study: Collaborator samples came from the United States, Italy and Spain and covered acute and convalescent phases of COVID-19. Where available, HLA class I and class II types were obtained from metadata supplied by the sample provider rather than from assay-based typing. Subjects who had been exposed to COVID-19, were actively infected with it, or had recovered from it provided the deeply sampled blood TCRbeta repertoires that made up the dataset. The prospective study material was composed of cDNA or gDNA derived from T cells, B-cell-depleted T cells, or PBMCs. The repertoires were released in a freely available public database meant as a resource for research on the immune response to SARS-CoV-2. Nearly every sample came with metadata listing a de-identified subject ID, COVID-19 status, age in years and sex. The samples were drawn from two sources: the first 160 participants of the ongoing ImmuneRACE study, and 1,000 to 1,500 subjects contributed by 6 global collaborators.

Study-wide findings and limitations: The quantity of clinical and demographic metadata differed by source and by participant and was supplied without curation.

Trimming costs V 4 bases and J 2 bases, and their ends lie 9 bases apart. The germline V gene specifies SGHNT as CDR1 and YENEEA as CDR2. The CDR3, cysteine through phenylalanine, is 14 amino acids long. The entry retains the CDR3 DNA only, 42 bases that are in frame from base 1. This receptor chain uses TRBV11-3 and TRBJ1-3, with TRBD1 as a weak D call on 6 bases. This clonotype was obtained from a woman at least 80 years old with active or convalescent COVID-19. The sample comprised peripheral blood. CDR3 protein: CASSSSGAGNTIYF. The nucleotides read TGTGCCAGCAGCTCCTCAGGGGCTGGAAACACCATATATTTT.